The clone carrying this TCR beta chain was seen at least ten times. These data belong to a study of T-cell reconstitution after alpha-beta-depleted transplantation in children. Germline V gene data show CDR1 as PRHDT and CDR2 as FYEKMQ (reference sequence). CDR3 length: 15 amino acids. V shed 4 bases, J shed 2 bases, and the junction held 3 bases outside the gene matches. A TCRbeta library incorporating unique molecular identifiers was prepared. Via MiXCR, TCRdb re-called the PCR reads, giving one row per CDR3 protein. This table holds 300,000 to 400,000 distinct CDR3 sequences, 15% to 20% found once.

The clonotype was recovered from a male patient aged 2 to 9 who had a stem cell transplant for acute lymphoblastic leukemia, so the T cells may come from the graft donor. Source: PBMCs, mostly from graft donor cells, taken 360 days after TCRalphabeta/CD19-depleted stem cell transplant. The V gene is TRBV13, the J gene TRBJ2-7, with 12 positions matching TRBD2. The CDR3 DNA reads TGTGCCAGCAGCTCTCTAGCGGGAGGGCCCTACGAGCAGTACTTC. This gives the protein CASSSLAGGPYEQYF.